This TCR beta chain was captured in a study of immune evolution from preneoplasia to lung adenocarcinoma. This clone was found once. Its antigen is unknown. Patients had resection in Japan or China between 2014 and 2017. Macro-dissection enriched premalignant or tumor cells before nucleic acid extraction. Study results and caveats: Clonality was highest in normal lung, lower in later-stage lesions apparently. Highest clonality occurred in KRAS-mutant, not EGFR-mutant or double wild-type, nodules.

The table came from immunoSEQ multiplex PCR; TCRdb's copy has only in-frame clones and leaves some out. The table records 14,000 or so clones, over 75% of them present only once. Sequencing input: FFPE lung adenocarcinoma in situ tissue. This TCR came from a donor at least 70 years old with lung adenocarcinoma.

CDR3 sequence (DNA): TGTGCCAGCAGTGAACCTCGCCCCTTTGAATCGACAGATACGCAGTATTTT. Protein: CASSEPRPFESTDTQYF. This chain connects TRBV6-1 to TRBJ2-3; D is unclear. From germline, CDR1 is MNHNS and CDR2 SASEGT. The ends were cut back, 2 bases at V and 3 bases at J, with 18 bases in the middle. This CDR3 region has 17 residues.